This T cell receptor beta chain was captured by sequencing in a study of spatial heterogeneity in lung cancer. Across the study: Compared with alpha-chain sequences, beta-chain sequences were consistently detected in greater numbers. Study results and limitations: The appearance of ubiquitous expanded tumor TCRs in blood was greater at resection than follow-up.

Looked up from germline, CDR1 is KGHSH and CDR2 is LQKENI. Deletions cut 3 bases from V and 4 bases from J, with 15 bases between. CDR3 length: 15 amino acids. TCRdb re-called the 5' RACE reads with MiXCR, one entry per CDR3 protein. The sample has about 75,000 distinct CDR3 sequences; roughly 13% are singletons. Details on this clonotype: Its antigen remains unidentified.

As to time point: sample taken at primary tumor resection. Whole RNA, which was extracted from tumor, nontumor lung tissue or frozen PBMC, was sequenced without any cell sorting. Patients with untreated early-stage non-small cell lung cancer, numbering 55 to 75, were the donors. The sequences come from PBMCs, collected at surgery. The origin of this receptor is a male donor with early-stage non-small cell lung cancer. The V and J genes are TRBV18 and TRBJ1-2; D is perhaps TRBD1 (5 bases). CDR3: CASSPNPQGSYGYTF. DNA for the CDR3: TGTGCCAGCTCACCGAATCCTCAGGGCAGCTATGGCTACACCTTC. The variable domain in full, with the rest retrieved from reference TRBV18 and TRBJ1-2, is NAGVMQNPRHLVRRRGQEARLRCSPMKGHSHVYWYRQLPEEGLKFMVYLQKENIIDESGMPKERFSAEFPKEGPSILRIQQVVRGDSAAYFCASSPNPQGSYGYTFGSGTRLTVV.